The source of this TCR beta chain is a study of T-cell memory formation after mild COVID-19 (dated by TCRdb to 2020 to 2022). Regarding the research as a whole: TCR sequence clusters from the two donors were found to be largely donor specific. Longitudinal TCRalpha and TCRbeta repertoire sequencing tracked T-cell clones expanding and contracting after mild COVID-19 in a couple of donors. Two young, previously healthy adult volunteers, one female and one male, were included in the cohort. What the study reported, not specific to this receptor: The detection of some responding clones in pre-infection memory suggests that pre-existing cross-reactive memory T cells joined the SARS-CoV-2 response. The second-wave clones that peaked on day 37 were not confirmed to be SARS-CoV-2 specific. Contracting CD4+ clones were located mainly in the CM and EM memory subsets, whereas CD8+ clones were found to be enriched in EMRA. Only a couple of mild cases were covered by the study, and larger cohorts that include severe cases with pre-infection samples were considered necessary. From day 15 to 85, contracting clones showed balanced CD4/CD8 phenotypes, whereas a second wave of clones that expanded from day 15 to 37 leaned towards CD4+.

Sequencing was performed on an Illumina NovaSeq 6000. TCRalpha and TCRbeta cDNA libraries were built by 5'RACE with constant-segment primers, adding sample barcodes and unique molecular identifiers. RNA was extracted from every sample with Trizol reagent. Library amplification was performed in two PCR steps, and a second sample barcode and Illumina TruSeq adapters were introduced in the second step. Sequencing of libraries was performed on an Illumina NovaSeq with 2 x 150 bp paired-end reads. Turning to the authors' computational methods: The reads were demultiplexed and collapsed into UMI-guided consensus sequences using migec v1.2.7. Using mixcr v2.1.11, UMI consensuses were aligned to TRA and TRB V and J templates and then assembled into clonotypes. A clonotype was counted as expanded or contracted only if both edgeR and NoisET called the change significant, with noise models trained on biological replicates. edgeR calls used a false discovery rate-adjusted p below 0.01 and a log2 fold-change threshold of 1. PCA with hierarchical clustering of max-normalized trajectories of the 1000 most abundant clonotypes was used as exploratory dynamics analysis. Separately sequenced CD4+ and CD8+ repertoires were used to assign a CD4 or CD8 phenotype to each responding clone. Using fastp trimming at Q25 and MiXCR clonotype assembly, TCRdb reanalyzed the public sequencing data and kept in-frame beta chains. For every CDR3 protein sequence, its rows merge into one entry that carries the most common genes and DNA. The V and J calls follow TCRdb's processing rather than the paper's. This sample is represented by about 290,000 distinct CDR3 sequences; more than 15% of them were singletons. 22% of the sample is held by the ten biggest clonotypes.

This clonotype was seen only a few times. This receptor's antigen is unknown. It has no much larger one-base neighbor in the sample; base qualities were not kept. Ficoll-Paque density gradient centrifugation was the method used to isolate PBMCs. The CDR3 goes from the cysteine to the phenylalanine over 14 residues. CDR3 DNA only is kept here, 42 bases in frame from base 1. V is reduced by 0 bases and J by 9 bases, leaving a spacing of 9 bases between them. The germline V gene specifies SGHVS as CDR1 and FQNEAQ as CDR2. The chain joins TRBV7-8 to TRBJ1-6; the D gene lacks a confident call. The clonotype originates from a man aged 18-30 years who had mild COVID-19 (a few samples of this study predate the infection). The sample titles of this study are shuffled in the database, so cell type and time point are left out; the donor was told from shared clones. The sequenced material came from PBMCs or a T cell subset sorted from them (not recorded which). In nucleotides, the sequence is TGTGCCAGCAGCTTAGCGCTTGGTGGTTCACCCCTCCACTTT. This translates into CASSLALGGSPLHF.